This T cell receptor (beta chain) was sequenced in a study of blood T cell repertoires in COVID-19. Across the study: COVID-19 samples, acute and convalescent, were from the United States, Italy and Spain.

Those enrolled, adults aged roughly 18 to 89 years, came from about two dozen US areas. Which cohort a participant joined came from the clinical history participants gave. Original methodology: Nucleated cell counts were estimated from reference gene primer amplification. Clones were read by immunoSEQ multiplex PCR, and TCRdb kept only the in-frame ones, dropping some. V and J calls and clone size are those listed in that table; D and trimming were worked out from the DNA. The sample gives more than 300,000 clones, around 83% of which show up once; around 5% is in the top ten. Material: PBMCs or T cells enriched from blood (not recorded which). This receptor was identified in a woman in her forties or fifties who had recovered from COVID-19.

Here the CDR3 reads CASSPTPEQGEAFF. The CDR3 nucleotides read TGTGCCAGCAGCCCCACCCCGGAGCAAGGTGAAGCTTTCTTT. The rearrangement links TRBV6-5 to TRBJ1-1; unclear D gene. CDR1 and CDR2 from the germline V gene are MNHEY and SVGAGI. This CDR3 is built from 14 residues. V was clipped by 6 bases and J by 7 bases, with 18 bases between them.